A selection of T cell receptor beta chains follows, all from one sample in a study of vaccination and CD4 T cells after COVID-19. TCRdb fed the PCR reads into MiXCR, producing one record per CDR3 protein. Among fewer than 20,000 distinct CDR3 sequences, about 60% were seen once, and the ten largest hold more than 10%. Their cognate antigens are unknown. Sequencing was carried out using CD4+ T cells from blood, cultured in vitro. The receptors come from a human donor who had recovered from COVID-19. Both conserved end residues are part of each CDR3. A D gene is named only where the DNA matches it firmly. Expanded clones get a size class; other rows say once, few or many, or leave the size out.

D | length | size | J | V | DNA | CDR3
- | 16 | - | TRBJ1-3 | TRBV6-5 | TGTGCCAGCAGTTACTCGATCGGTAACTCTGGAAACACCATATATTTT | CASSYSIGNSGNTIYF
TRBD1 | 16 | few | TRBJ1-3 | TRBV19 | TGTGCCAGTAGTGCTTGGACAGGGGGCGTCGGAAACACCATATATTTT | CASSAWTGGVGNTIYF
TRBD1 | 14 | - | TRBJ1-5 | TRBV6-2/TRBV6-3 | TGTGCCAGCAGGACAGGGGGCCGCAATCAGCCCCAGCATTTT | CASRTGGRNQPQHF
- | 14 | - | TRBJ2-7 | TRBV20-1 | TGCAGTGGACAGCCGAACGGGCCCACCTACGAGCAGTACTTC | CSGQPNGPTYEQYF
- | 18 | few | TRBJ1-2 | TRBV5-1 | TGCGCCAGCAGCTGGTCCGTCTTGGGGAGGACAGCGGGACGGGGCTACACCTTT | CASSWSVLGRTAGRGYTF
TRBD1 | 16 | - | TRBJ1-2 | TRBV20-1 | TGCAGTGCTCGTCCGGGACAGGGGAGTAGTGGCTATGGCTACACCTTC | CSARPGQGSSGYGYTF
- | 14 | - | TRBJ1-1 | TRBV6-5 | TGTGCCAGCAGTTACTCGTTCGTGTACACTGAAGCTTTCTTT | CASSYSFVYTEAFF
- | 13 | few | TRBJ2-2 | TRBV18 | TGTGCCAGCTCACAAGCGGACACCGGGGAGCTGTTTTTT | CASSQADTGELFF
- | 16 | few | TRBJ2-3 | TRBV20-1 | TGCAGTGCTAGAGATTTTGCGGGGGCACTCACAGATACGCAGTATTTT | CSARDFAGALTDTQYF
- | 15 | - | TRBJ2-1 | TRBV2 | TGTGCCAGCAGTGAACAGATCAGGGGTGGGAATGAGCAGTTCTTC | CASSEQIRGGNEQFF
- | 14 | - | TRBJ2-5 | TRBV27 | TGTGCCAGCAGCCCCAACAGGGCGTGGGAGACCCAGTACTTC | CASSPNRAWETQYF
- | 14 | - | TRBJ2-7 | TRBV28 | TGTGCCAGCAGTAGGCGACAGGTGAACTACGAGCAGTACTTC | CASSRRQVNYEQYF
- | 11 | few | TRBJ1-2 | TRBV20-1 | TGCAGTGCTCGACGGTGGGATGGCTACACCTTC | CSARRWDGYTF
- | 13 | - | TRBJ1-2 | TRBV12-3/TRBV12-4 | TGTGCCAGCAGGGGCGGCAGGGGAGGTGGCTACACCTTC | CASRGGRGGGYTF
- | 14 | - | TRBJ1-1 | TRBV5-1 | TGCGCCAGCAGCTTGCAAAGGGTGAACACTGAAGCTTTCTTT | CASSLQRVNTEAFF
TRBD2 | 18 | few | TRBJ2-1 | TRBV28 | TGTGCCAGCAGTTTATGGGAGTCGGGACTAGCGGGAGGCAATGAGCAGTTCTTC | CASSLWESGLAGGNEQFF
- | 15 | - | TRBJ1-2 | TRBV12-3/TRBV12-4 | TGTGCCAGCAGGCACCGGGGCAGGCTGAAGAATGGCTACACCTTC | CASRHRGRLKNGYTF
- | 13 | - | TRBJ1-1 | TRBV7-3 | TGTGCCAGCAGCTTAACCGGGAACACTGAAGCTTTCTTT | CASSLTGNTEAFF
- | 14 | - | TRBJ1-1 | TRBV11-2 | TGTGCCAGCAGCTTAGAGGCAGGGAACACTGAAGCTTTCTTT | CASSLEAGNTEAFF
- | 15 | - | TRBJ2-1 | TRBV6-5 | TGTGCCAGCAGTTATAGATTGGGACGCTACAATGAGCAGTTCTTC | CASSYRLGRYNEQFF
- | 17 | - | TRBJ2-2 | TRBV19 | TGTGCCAGTAGCGATAATAGGCACAGGGTGGGCACCGGGGAGCTGTTTTTT | CASSDNRHRVGTGELFF
TRBD2 | 14 | - | TRBJ2-3 | TRBV20-1 | TGCAGTGCTAGGGGAGGGGCCAGCACAGATACGCAGTATTTT | CSARGGASTDTQYF
- | 16 | - | TRBJ2-1 | TRBV20-1 | TGCAGTGCTAGCGTGGGACGGATTAGCTCCTACAATGAGCAGTTCTTC | CSASVGRISSYNEQFF
TRBD1 | 13 | few | TRBJ1-2 | TRBV12-3/TRBV12-4 | TGTGCCAGCAGTTCGGCCAGGGGGCTTGGCTACACCTTC | CASSSARGLGYTF
- | 17 | - | TRBJ1-2 | TRBV6-5 | TGTGCCAGCAGTTACTTAGGGGGGACGGGCTTCAGATATGGCTACACCTTC | CASSYLGGTGFRYGYTF
TRBD2 | 14 | - | TRBJ2-1 | TRBV9 | TGTGCCAGCAGCGTGGGAGGGGAGAACAATGAGCAGTTCTTC | CASSVGGENNEQFF
- | 12 | - | TRBJ2-5 | TRBV6-2/TRBV6-3 | TGTGCCAGCAGCCATCGAACAGAGACCCAGTACTTC | CASSHRTETQYF
- | 14 | - | TRBJ1-1 | TRBV6-5 | TGTGCCAGCAGTTCAGGCCAGGGCTACACTGAAGCTTTCTTT | CASSSGQGYTEAFF
TRBD1 | 16 | - | TRBJ2-2 | TRBV7-3 | TGTGCCAGCAGTCCTAGACAGGGGGGAGTCACCGGGGAGCTGTTTTTT | CASSPRQGGVTGELFF
- | 13 | - | TRBJ2-7 | TRBV24-1 | TGTGCCACCAGCTTACGGGGGCTGTCGGAGCAGTACTTC | CATSLRGLSEQYF
TRBD1 | 13 | - | TRBJ2-5 | TRBV20-1 | TGCAGTGCCACCCTGACAGGGCAGGAGACCCAGTACTTC | CSATLTGQETQYF
- | 12 | - | TRBJ1-2 | TRBV28 | TGTGCCAGCAGTTTAGTTGGGGGCGGCTACACCTTC | CASSLVGGGYTF
- | 14 | - | TRBJ2-1 | TRBV7-9 | TGTGCGACCACGAAAAGAAGCTCCTACAATGAGCAGTTCTTC | CATTKRSSYNEQFF
TRBD1 | 12 | - | TRBJ2-5 | TRBV6-2/TRBV6-3 | TGTGCCAGCAGTTTCAGGGGGGAGACCCAGTACTTC | CASSFRGETQYF
- | 14 | - | TRBJ1-2 | TRBV28 | TGTGCCAGCAGTCTCCTCATCGACAGCTATGGCTACACCTTC | CASSLLIDSYGYTF
- | 15 | - | TRBJ1-1 | TRBV6-1 | TGTGCCAGCATTCCAGGGGTCCGAATGAACACTGAAGCTTTCTTT | CASIPGVRMNTEAFF
- | 15 | - | TRBJ1-6 | TRBV19 | TGTGCCAGTAGAAGGGGCACGGGGGGAAATTCACCCCTCCACTTT | CASRRGTGGNSPLHF
TRBD1 | 17 | - | TRBJ2-6 | TRBV5-1 | TGCGCCAGCAGCTACCAGACAGGGGGCTCTGGGGCCAACGTCCTGACTTTC | CASSYQTGGSGANVLTF
TRBD1 | 15 | - | TRBJ1-5 | TRBV24-1 | TGTGCCACCAGTGAGGCACAGGGGGAGTCGCGGCCCCAGCATTTT | CATSEAQGESRPQHF
- | 14 | - | TRBJ1-1 | TRBV7-9 | TGTGCCAGCAGCTTTGGACAGATGAACACTGAAGCTTTCTTT | CASSFGQMNTEAFF
- | 13 | - | TRBJ2-7 | TRBV6-2/TRBV6-3 | TGTGCCAGCAGTCGTGAGACAGGCTACGAGCAGTACTTC | CASSRETGYEQYF
- | 13 | - | TRBJ1-2 | TRBV5-4 | TGTGCCAGCAGCTTGGATGGGCTCTATGGCTACACCTTC | CASSLDGLYGYTF
- | 13 | few | TRBJ1-5 | TRBV29-1 | TGCAGCGTCCCTCTCAGGGTCAATCAGCCCCAGCATTTT | CSVPLRVNQPQHF
TRBD2 | 14 | - | TRBJ2-7 | TRBV6-1 | TGTGCCAGCAGGATTCTGGCTAGCGGGAACGAGCAGTACTTC | CASRILASGNEQYF
- | 19 | - | TRBJ2-3 | TRBV7-2 | TGTGCCAGCAGCTTATATGGGGATCAGAGGGGGGGCCGGGCAGATACGCAGTATTTT | CASSLYGDQRGGRADTQYF
- | 12 | - | TRBJ1-1 | TRBV10-3 | TGTGCCATCAGTGAGGGATACACTGAAGCTTTCTTT | CAISEGYTEAFF